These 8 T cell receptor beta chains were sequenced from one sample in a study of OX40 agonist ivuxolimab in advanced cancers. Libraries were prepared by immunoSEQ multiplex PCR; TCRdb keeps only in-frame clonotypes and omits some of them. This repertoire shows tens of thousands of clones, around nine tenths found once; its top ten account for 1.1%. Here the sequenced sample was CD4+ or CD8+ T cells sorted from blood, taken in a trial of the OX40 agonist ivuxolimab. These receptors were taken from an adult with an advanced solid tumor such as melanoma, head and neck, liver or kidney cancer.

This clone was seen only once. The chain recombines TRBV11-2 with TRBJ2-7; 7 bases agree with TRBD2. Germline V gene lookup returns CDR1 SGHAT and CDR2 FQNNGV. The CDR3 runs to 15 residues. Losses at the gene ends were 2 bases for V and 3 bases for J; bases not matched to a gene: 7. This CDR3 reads CASSLRAGPDYEQYF. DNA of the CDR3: TGTGCCAGCAGCTTAAGAGCGGGACCAGACTACGAGCAGTACTTC.

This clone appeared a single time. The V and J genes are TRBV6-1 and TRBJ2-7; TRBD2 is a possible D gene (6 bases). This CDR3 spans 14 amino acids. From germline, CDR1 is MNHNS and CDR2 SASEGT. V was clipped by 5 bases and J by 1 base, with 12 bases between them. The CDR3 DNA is TGTGCCAGCAGTAGTTACGGGAGTTCCTACGAGCAGTACTTC. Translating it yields CASSSYGSSYEQYF.

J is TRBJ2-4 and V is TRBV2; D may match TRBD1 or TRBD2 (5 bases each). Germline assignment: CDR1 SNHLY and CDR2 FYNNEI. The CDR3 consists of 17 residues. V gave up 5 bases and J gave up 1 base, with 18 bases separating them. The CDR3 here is CASSPGPGLSAKNIQYF. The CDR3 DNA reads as TGTGCCAGCAGTCCGGGACCTGGGCTATCCGCCAAAAACATTCAGTACTTC.

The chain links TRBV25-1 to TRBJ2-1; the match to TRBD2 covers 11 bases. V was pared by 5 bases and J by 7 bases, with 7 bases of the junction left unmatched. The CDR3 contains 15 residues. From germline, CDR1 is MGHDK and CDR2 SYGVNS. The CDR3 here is CASSLAGGRDNEQFF. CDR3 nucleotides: TGTGCCAGCAGTCTAGCGGGAGGCCGGGATAATGAGCAGTTCTTC.

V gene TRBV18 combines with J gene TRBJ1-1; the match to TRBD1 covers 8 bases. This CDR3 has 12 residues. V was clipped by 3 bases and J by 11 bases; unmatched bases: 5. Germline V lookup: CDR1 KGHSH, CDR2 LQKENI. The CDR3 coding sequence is TGTGCCAGCTCACCGCCGACAGGGGTGGCTTTCTTT. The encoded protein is CASSPPTGVAFF.

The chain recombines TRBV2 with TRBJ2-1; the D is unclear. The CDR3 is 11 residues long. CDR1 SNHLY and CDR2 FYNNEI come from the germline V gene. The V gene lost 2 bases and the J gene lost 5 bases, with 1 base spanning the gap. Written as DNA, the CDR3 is TGTGCCAGCAGTGAAAACAATGAGCAGTTCTTC. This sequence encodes CASSENNEQFF.

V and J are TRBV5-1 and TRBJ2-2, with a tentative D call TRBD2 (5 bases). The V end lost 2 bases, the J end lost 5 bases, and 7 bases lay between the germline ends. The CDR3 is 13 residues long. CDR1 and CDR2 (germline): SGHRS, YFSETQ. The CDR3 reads CASSFGGTGELFF. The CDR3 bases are TGCGCCAGCAGCTTCGGCGGGACCGGGGAGCTGTTTTTT.

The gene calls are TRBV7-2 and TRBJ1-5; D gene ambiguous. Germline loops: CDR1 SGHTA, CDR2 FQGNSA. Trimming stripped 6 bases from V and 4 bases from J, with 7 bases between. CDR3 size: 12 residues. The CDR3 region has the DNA TGTGCCAGCAGGGACTGGAATCAGCCCCAGCATTTT. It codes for CASRDWNQPQHF.